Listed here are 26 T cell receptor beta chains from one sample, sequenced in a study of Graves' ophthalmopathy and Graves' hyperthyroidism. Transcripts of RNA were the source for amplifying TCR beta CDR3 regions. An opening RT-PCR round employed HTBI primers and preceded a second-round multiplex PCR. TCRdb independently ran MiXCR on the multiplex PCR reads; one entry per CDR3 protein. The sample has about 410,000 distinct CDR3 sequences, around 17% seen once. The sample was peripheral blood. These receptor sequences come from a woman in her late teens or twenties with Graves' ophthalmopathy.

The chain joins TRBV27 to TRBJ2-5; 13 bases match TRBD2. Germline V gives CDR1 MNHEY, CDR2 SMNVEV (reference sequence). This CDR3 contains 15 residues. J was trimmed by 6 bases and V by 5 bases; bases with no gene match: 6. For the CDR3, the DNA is TGTGCCAGCAGTCCTCGGACTAGCGGGAGTCAGACCCAGTACTTC. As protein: CASSPRTSGSQTQYF.

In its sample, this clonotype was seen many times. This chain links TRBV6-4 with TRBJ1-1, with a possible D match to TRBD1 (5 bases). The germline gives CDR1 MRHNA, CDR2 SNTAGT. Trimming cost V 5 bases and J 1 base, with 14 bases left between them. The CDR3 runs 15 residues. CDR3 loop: CASSPQGGTNTEAFF. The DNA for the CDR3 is TGTGCCAGCAGTCCCCAGGGAGGGACGAACACTGAAGCTTTCTTT.

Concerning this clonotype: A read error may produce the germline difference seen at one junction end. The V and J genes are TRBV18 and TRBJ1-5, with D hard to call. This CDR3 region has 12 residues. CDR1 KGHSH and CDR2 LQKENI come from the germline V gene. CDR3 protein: CASSPSNLPQHF. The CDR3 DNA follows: TGTGCCAGCTCACCGTCGAATCTGCCCCAGCATTTT.

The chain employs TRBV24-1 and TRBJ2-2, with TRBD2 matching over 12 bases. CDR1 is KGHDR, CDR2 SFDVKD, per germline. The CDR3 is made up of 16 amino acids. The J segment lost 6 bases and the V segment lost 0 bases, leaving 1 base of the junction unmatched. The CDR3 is CATSDLRLAGAGELFF. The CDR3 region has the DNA TGTGCCACCAGTGATTTGAGACTAGCGGGAGCCGGGGAGCTGTTTTTT.

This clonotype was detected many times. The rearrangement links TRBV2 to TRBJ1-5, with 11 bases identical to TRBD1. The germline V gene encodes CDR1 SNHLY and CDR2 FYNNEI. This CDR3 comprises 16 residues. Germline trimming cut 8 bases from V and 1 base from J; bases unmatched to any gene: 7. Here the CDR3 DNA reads TGTGCCAGCGTGGGCGGACAGGGGGCAAGCAATCAGCCCCAGCATTTT. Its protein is CASVGGQGASNQPQHF.

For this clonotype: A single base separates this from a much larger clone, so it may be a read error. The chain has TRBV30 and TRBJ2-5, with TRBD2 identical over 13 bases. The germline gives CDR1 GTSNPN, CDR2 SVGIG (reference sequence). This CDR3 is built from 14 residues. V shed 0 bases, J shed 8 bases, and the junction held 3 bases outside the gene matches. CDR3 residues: CAWSVTSGRLTQYF. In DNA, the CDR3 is TGTGCCTGGAGTGTGACTAGCGGGAGGCTCACCCAGTACTTC.

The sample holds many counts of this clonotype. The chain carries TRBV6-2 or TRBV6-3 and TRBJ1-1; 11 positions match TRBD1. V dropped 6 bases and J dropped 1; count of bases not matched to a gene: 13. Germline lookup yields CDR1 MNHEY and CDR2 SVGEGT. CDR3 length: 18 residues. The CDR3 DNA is TGTGCCAGCAGCCTAGGACAGGGGGCGCAGAGGGCGAACACTGAAGCTTTCTTT. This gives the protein CASSLGQGAQRANTEAFF.

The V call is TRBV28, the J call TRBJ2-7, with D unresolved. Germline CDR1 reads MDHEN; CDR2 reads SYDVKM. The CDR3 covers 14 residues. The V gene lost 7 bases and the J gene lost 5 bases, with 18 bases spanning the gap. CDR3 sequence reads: CASMRTVFSDEQYF. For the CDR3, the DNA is TGTGCCAGCATGAGGACGGTTTTCAGCGACGAGCAGTACTTC.

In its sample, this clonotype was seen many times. In DNA, the CDR3 is TGTGGGATGAGAGTGCGTGGCACCGGGGAGCTGTTTTTT. Its translation: CGMRVRGTGELFF. The chain has TRBV30 and TRBJ2-2; no clear D. The CDR3 covers 13 residues. Looked up from germline, CDR1 is GTSNPN and CDR2 is SVGIG (reference sequence).

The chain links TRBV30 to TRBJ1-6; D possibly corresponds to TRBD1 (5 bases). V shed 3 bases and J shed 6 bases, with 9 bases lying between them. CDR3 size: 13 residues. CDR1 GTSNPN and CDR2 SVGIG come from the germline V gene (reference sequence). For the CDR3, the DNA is TGTGCCTGGAGGGAGGGACCTAATTCACCCCTCCACTTT. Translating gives CAWREGPNSPLHF. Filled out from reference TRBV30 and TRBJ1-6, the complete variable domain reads SQTIHQWPATLVQPVGSPLSLECTVEGTSNPNLYWYRQAAGRGLQLLFYSVGIGQISSEVPQNLSASRPQDRQFILSSKKLLLSDSGFYLCAWREGPNSPLHFGNGTRLTVT.

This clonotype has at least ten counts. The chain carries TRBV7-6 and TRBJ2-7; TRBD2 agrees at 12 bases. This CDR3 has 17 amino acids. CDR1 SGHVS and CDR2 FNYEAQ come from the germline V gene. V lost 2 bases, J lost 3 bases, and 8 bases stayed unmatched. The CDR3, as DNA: TGTGCCAGCAGCTTACCTAGCGGGAGGGCCCCAAACTACGAGCAGTACTTC. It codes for CASSLPSGRAPNYEQYF. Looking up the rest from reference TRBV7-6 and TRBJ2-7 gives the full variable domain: GAGVSQSPRYKVTKRGQDVALRCDPISGHVSLYWYRQALGQGPEFLTYFNYEAQQDKSGLPNDRFSAERPEGSISTLTIQRTEQRDSAMYRCASSLPSGRAPNYEQYFGPGTRLTVT.

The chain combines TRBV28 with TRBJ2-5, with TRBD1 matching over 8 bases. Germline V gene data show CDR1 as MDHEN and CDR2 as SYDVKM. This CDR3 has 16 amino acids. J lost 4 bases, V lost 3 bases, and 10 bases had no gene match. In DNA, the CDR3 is TGTGCCAGCAGTTTTCTTCAGGGGGCGCAGGGAGAGACCCAGTACTTC. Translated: CASSFLQGAQGETQYF.

The CDR3 sequence is CASSHRLKPGDYGYTF. As DNA, the CDR3 is TGTGCCAGCAGCCACCGCCTGAAGCCTGGGGACTATGGCTACACCTTC. The chain carries TRBV11-1 and TRBJ1-2; the D is unclear. Trimming left V 5 bases short and J 3 bases short, with 19 bases between. Per germline, CDR1 SGHAT and CDR2 FQDESV (reference sequence). The CDR3 is 16 amino acids. The full variable domain, rest sourced from reference TRBV11-1 and TRBJ1-2, is EAEVAQSPRYKITEKSQAVAFWCDPISGHATLYWYRQILGQGPELLVQFQDESVVDDSQLPKDRFSAERLKGVDSTLKIQPAELGDSAMYLCASSHRLKPGDYGYTFGSGTRLTVV.

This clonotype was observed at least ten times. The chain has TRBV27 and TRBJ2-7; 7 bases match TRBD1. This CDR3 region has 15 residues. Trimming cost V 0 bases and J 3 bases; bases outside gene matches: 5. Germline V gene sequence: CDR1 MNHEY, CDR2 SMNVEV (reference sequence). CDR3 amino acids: CASSLSPTGVYEQYF. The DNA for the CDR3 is TGTGCCAGCAGTTTATCGCCCACAGGGGTCTACGAGCAGTACTTC.

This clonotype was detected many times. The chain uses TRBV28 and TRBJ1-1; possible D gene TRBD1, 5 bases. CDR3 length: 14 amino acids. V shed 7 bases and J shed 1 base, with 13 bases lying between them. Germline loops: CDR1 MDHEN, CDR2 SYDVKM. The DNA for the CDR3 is TGTGCCAGCACCCCCCCAGGGCCGAACACTGAAGCTTTCTTT. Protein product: CASTPPGPNTEAFF.

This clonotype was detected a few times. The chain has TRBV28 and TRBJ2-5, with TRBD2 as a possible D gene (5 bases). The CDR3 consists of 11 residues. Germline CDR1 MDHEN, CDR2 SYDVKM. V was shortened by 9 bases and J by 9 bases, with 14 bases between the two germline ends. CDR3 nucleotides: TGTGCCAGTGGCAGAGAGAGGGCCCAGTACTTC. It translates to CASGRERAQYF.

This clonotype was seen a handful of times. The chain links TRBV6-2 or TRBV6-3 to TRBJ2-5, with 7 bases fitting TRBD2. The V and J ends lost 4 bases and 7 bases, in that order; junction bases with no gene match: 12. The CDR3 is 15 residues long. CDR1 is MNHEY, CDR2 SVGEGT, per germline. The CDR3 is CASSSPGLSRGTQYF. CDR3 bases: TGTGCCAGCAGTTCCCCGGGACTATCAAGAGGGACCCAGTACTTC.

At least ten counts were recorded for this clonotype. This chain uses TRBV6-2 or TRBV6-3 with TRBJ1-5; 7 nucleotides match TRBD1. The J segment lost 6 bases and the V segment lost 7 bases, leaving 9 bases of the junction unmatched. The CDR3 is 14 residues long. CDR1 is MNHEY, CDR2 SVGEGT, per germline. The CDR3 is CASTPDRLTQPQHF. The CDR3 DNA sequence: TGTGCCAGCACCCCGGACAGGTTGACTCAGCCCCAGCATTTT.

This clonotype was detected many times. CDR3 protein: CASSEGAETQYF. Written as DNA, the CDR3 is TGTGCCAGCAGTGAGGGGGCGGAGACCCAGTACTTC. The chain employs TRBV7-2 and TRBJ2-5, with 7 positions matching TRBD1. The junction had 3 bases not matched to a gene; V was cut back by 6 bases and J by 5 bases. This CDR3 region has 12 residues. The V gene's germline CDR1 is SGHTA and CDR2 FQGNSA.

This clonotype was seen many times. For the CDR3, the DNA is TGTGCCAGCAGCGACAGGGTTAGCAATCAGCCCCAGCATTTT. Its protein is CASSDRVSNQPQHF. V is TRBV6-1 and J is TRBJ1-5, with 7 nucleotides matching TRBD1. Trimming at V came to 6 bases and at J to 0 bases, leaving 2 bases not matched to a gene. The CDR3 runs 14 residues. Germline V gene sequence: CDR1 MNHNS, CDR2 SASEGT.

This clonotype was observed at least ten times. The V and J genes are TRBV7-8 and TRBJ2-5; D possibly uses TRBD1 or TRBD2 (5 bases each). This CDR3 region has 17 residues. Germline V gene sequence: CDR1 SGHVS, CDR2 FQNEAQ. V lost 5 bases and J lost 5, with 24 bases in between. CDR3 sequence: CASSLLSGTPVRETQYF. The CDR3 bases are TGTGCCAGCAGCCTACTGTCCGGGACCCCAGTCCGGGAGACCCAGTACTTC.

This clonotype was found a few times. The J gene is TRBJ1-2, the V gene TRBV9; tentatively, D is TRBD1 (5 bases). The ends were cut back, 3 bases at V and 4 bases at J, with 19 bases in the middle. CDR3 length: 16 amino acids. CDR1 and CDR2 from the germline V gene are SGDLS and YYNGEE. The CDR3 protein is CASSGLDQLGGYGYTF. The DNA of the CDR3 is TGTGCCAGCAGCGGGCTAGACCAGCTGGGGGGCTATGGCTACACCTTC.

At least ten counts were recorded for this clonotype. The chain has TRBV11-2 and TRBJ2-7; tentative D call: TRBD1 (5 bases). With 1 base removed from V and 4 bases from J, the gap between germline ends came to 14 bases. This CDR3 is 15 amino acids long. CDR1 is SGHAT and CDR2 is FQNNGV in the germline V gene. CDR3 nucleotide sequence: TGTGCCAGCAGCTTAGGGGCAGGGAACTCATACGAGCAGTACTTC. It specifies CASSLGAGNSYEQYF.

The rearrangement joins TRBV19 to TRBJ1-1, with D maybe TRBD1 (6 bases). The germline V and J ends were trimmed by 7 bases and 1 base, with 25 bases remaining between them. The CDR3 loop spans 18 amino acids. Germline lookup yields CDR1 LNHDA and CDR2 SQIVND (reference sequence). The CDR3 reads CASISSGGAFNPNTEAFF. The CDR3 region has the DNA TGTGCCAGTATTAGTTCGGGGGGCGCTTTCAACCCGAACACTGAAGCTTTCTTT.

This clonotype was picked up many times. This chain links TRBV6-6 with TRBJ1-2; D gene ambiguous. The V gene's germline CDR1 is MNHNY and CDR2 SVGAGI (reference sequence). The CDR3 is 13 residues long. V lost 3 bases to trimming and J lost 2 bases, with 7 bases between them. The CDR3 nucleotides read TGTGCCAGCAGTTATAAGAGCAACTATGGCTACACCTTC. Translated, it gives CASSYKSNYGYTF.

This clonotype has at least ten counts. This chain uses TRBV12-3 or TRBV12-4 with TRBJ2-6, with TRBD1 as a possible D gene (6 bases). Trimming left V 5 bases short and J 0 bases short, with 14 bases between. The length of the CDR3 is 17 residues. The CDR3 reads CASSRGQTSSGANVLTF. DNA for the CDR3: TGTGCCAGCAGTCGAGGACAGACAAGCTCTGGGGCCAACGTCCTGACTTTC.